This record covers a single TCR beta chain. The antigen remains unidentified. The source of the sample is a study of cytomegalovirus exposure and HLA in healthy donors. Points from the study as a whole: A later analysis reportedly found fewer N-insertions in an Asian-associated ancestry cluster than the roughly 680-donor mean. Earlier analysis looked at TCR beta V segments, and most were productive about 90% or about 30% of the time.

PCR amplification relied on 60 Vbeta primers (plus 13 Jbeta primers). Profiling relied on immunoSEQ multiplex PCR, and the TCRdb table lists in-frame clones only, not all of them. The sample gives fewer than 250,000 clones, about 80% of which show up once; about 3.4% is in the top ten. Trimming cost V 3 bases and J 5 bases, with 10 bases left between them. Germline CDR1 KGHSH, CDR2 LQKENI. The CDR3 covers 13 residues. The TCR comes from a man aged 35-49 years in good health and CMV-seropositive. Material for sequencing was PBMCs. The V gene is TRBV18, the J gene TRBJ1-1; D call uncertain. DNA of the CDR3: TGTGCCAGCTCACCCGGAGGGTGGACTGAAGCTTTCTTT. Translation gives CASSPGGWTEAFF.